These 14 T cell receptor beta chains came from one sample sequenced in a study of blood T cell repertoires in COVID-19. Sequencing used immunoSEQ multiplex PCR; TCRdb keeps in-frame clones, though not all of them. The sample consists of tens of thousands of clones, more than 75% of them appearing once. Sequencing input: peripheral blood. These receptors were obtained from a human donor in a cohort sampled during active COVID-19.

The V call is TRBV7-7, the J call TRBJ2-1; 13 bases align to TRBD2. The CDR3 length is 15 residues. V dropped 5 bases and J dropped 8; count of bases not matched to a gene: 6. CDR1 and CDR2 (germline): SSHAT, FNYEAQ (reference sequence). The CDR3 here is CASSRGLAGADEQFF. CDR3 nucleotides: TGTGCCAGCAGCAGAGGACTAGCGGGAGCGGATGAGCAGTTCTTC.

The V gene is TRBV2, the J gene TRBJ2-7, with 13 positions matching TRBD2. With 7 bases clipped from V and 7 bases from J, the junction kept 7 bases outside the gene matches. The germline V gene encodes CDR1 SNHLY and CDR2 FYNNEI. The CDR3 is 14 residues long. CDR3 loop: CASTGLAGVGEQYF. CDR3 coding DNA: TGTGCCAGCACCGGACTAGCGGGAGTAGGAGAGCAGTACTTC. Supplemented by reference TRBV2 and TRBJ2-7, the full variable domain reads EPEVTQTPSHQVTQMGQEVILRCVPISNHLYFYWYRQILGQKVEFLVSFYNNEISEKSEIFDDQFSVERPDGSNFTLKIRSTKLEDSAMYFCASTGLAGVGEQYFGPGTRLTVT.

This clone was detected only a few times. The CDR3 nucleotides read TGCGCCAGCAGCTTGCAGGGGATGGACTATAATTCACCCCTCCACTTT. Protein product: CASSLQGMDYNSPLHF. V and J are TRBV5-1 and TRBJ1-6; perhaps TRBD1 as D (6 bases). CDR1 and CDR2 (germline): SGHRS, YFSETQ. Deletions cut 1 base from V and 3 bases from J, with 11 bases between. CDR3 length: 16 residues.

This chain links TRBV5-6 with TRBJ1-3; D gene ambiguous. The germline V gene encodes CDR1 SGHDT and CDR2 YYEEEE. Trimming left V 5 bases short and J 9 bases short, with 15 bases between. CDR3 size: 13 residues. CDR3: CASSRRDIGTIYF. CDR3 sequence (DNA): TGTGCCAGCAGTAGGAGGGATATCGGCACCATATATTTT.

This clone was seen a handful of times. The chain recombines TRBV18 with TRBJ1-1; a possible D gene is TRBD1 (6 bases). Germline lookup yields CDR1 KGHSH and CDR2 LQKENI. Trimming removed 7 bases at V and 1 base at J, with 13 bases between. The CDR3 spans 14 residues. This chain's CDR3 is CASLRTAWNTEAFF. CDR3 coding DNA: TGTGCCAGCTTGAGGACAGCCTGGAACACTGAAGCTTTCTTT.

This clone was recorded a few times. The J gene is TRBJ2-7, the V gene TRBV7-3; 8 bases match TRBD2. From germline, CDR1 is SGHTA and CDR2 FQGTGA. The V and J ends lost 2 bases and 3 bases, in that order; junction bases with no gene match: 6. This CDR3 region has 15 residues. The CDR3 region has the DNA TGTGCCAGCAGCTTACAAGCGGGGGTACACTACGAGCAGTACTTC. Translation: CASSLQAGVHYEQYF.

The chain carries TRBV7-2 and TRBJ1-5; 8 positions match TRBD1. The CDR3 runs to 13 residues. CDR1 SGHTA and CDR2 FQGNSA come from the germline V gene. V gave up 5 bases and J gave up 6 bases; unmatched junction bases: 3. CDR3 amino acids: CASSGDRTQPQHF. CDR3 in DNA: TGTGCCAGCAGCGGGGACAGGACTCAGCCCCAGCATTTT.

V gene TRBV2 combines with J gene TRBJ1-2, with 8 bases fitting TRBD1. The germline CDR1 and CDR2 sequences are SNHLY and FYNNEI. Trimming took 4 bases from V and 7 from J; bases not matched to a gene: 8. The CDR3 sequence is 14 residues long. CDR3: CASSVDRTGSGYTF. DNA of the CDR3: TGTGCCAGCAGTGTTGATCGGACAGGGTCTGGCTACACCTTC.

This chain joins TRBV2 and TRBJ1-1; D possibly corresponds to TRBD1 (5 bases). This CDR3 comprises 13 residues. Trimming removed 4 bases from V and 5 bases from J, with 11 bases in between. Per germline, CDR1 SNHLY and CDR2 FYNNEI. As DNA, the CDR3 is TGTGCCAGCAGTGTTAGGGGAAGAACTGAAGCTTTCTTT. As protein: CASSVRGRTEAFF.

The chain employs TRBV9 and TRBJ1-1; 12 nucleotides match TRBD1. Germline CDR1 reads SGDLS; CDR2 reads YYNGEE. The J segment lost 5 bases and the V segment lost 3 bases, leaving 8 bases of the junction unmatched. The CDR3 totals 16 residues. The CDR3 DNA reads as TGTGCCAGCAGCGCGGGACAGGGGGCTACGAAAACTGAAGCTTTCTTT. Its protein is CASSAGQGATKTEAFF.

This chain connects TRBV19 to TRBJ1-6, with D maybe TRBD1 (6 bases). CDR3 length: 13 residues. Germline-derived CDR1 and CDR2 are LNHDA and SQIVND (reference sequence). Trimming removed 5 bases at V and 9 bases at J, with 11 bases between. CDR3 protein: CASSVGAISPLHF. The CDR3 DNA reads as TGTGCCAGTAGTGTGGGGGCAATTTCACCCCTCCACTTT.

This chain uses TRBV30 with TRBJ2-5; no firm D call. Looked up from germline, CDR1 is GTSNPN and CDR2 is SVGIG (reference sequence). V was pared by 4 bases and J by 4 bases, with 13 bases between. This CDR3 comprises 13 residues. This CDR3 reads CAWTTGGSETQYF. In DNA form, the CDR3 reads TGTGCCTGGACCACGGGTGGATCAGAGACCCAGTACTTC. The full variable domain, rest sourced from reference TRBV30 and TRBJ2-5, is SQTIHQWPATLVQPVGSPLSLECTVEGTSNPNLYWYRQAAGRGLQLLFYSVGIGQISSEVPQNLSASRPQDRQFILSSKKLLLSDSGFYLCAWTTGGSETQYFGPGTRLLVL.

The genes are TRBV7-2 and TRBJ1-6; 9 bases are shared with TRBD1. The J segment lost 11 bases and the V segment lost 2 bases, leaving 10 bases of the junction unmatched. Germline-derived CDR1 and CDR2 are SGHTA and FQGNSA. CDR3 length equals 16 residues. The CDR3 coding sequence is TGTGCCAGCAGCTTATTGCTTACGGGACAGGGACCACCCCTCCACTTT. As protein: CASSLLLTGQGPPLHF.

This sequence joins TRBV7-3 and TRBJ2-1; D might be TRBD2 (6 bases). V was trimmed by 5 bases and J by 10 bases, leaving 15 bases between them. The CDR3 spans 13 residues. Germline V gene data show CDR1 as SGHTA and CDR2 as FQGTGA. The CDR3 loop is CASSRGDPYEQFF. CDR3 DNA: TGTGCCAGCAGCCGCGGGGACCCGTACGAGCAGTTCTTC.